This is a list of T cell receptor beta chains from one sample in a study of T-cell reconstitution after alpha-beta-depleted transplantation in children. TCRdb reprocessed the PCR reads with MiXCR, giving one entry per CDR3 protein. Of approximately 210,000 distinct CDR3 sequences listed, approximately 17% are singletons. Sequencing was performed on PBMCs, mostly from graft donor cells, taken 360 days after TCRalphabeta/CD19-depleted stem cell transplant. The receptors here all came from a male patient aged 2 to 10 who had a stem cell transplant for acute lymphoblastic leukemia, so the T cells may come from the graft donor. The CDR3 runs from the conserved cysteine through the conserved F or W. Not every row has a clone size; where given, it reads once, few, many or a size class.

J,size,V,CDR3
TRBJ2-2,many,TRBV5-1,CASSFGAPSTGELFF
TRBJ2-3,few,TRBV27,CASGAQGGSTDTQYF
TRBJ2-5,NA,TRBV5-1,CASKNPSGSQETQYF
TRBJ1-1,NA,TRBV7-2,CASSLEAVRMNTEAFF
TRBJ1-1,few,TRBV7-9,CASSLAEGGNTEAFF
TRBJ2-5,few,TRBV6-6,CASKGREFETQYF
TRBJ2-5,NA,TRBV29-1,CSVVRGQETQYF
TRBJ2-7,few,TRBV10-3,CAISAQGVHYEQYF
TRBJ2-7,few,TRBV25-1,CASSETGRIFYEQYF
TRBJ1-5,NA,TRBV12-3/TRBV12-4,CASRADRENQPQHF
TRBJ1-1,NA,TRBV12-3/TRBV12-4,CASSQTGGYTEAFF
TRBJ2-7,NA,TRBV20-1,CSARYLAGGYEQYF
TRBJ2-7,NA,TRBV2,CASREAGGPGYEQYF
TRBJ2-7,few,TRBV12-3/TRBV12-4,CASSLGGLDALEEQYF
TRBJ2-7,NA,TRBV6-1,CASSLTSGGAHEQYF
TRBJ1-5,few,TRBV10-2,CASSGRWYQPQHF
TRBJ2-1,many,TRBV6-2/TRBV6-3,CASSPIESSYNEQFF
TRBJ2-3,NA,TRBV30,CAWSAGLAGRVDTQYF
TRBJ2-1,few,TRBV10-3,CAISESRATYNEQFF
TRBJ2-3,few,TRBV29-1,CSAQIPGLAGPDTQYF
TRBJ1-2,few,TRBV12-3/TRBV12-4,CASSFGVDYGYTF
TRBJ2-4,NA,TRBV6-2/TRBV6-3,CASSYSSDIQYF
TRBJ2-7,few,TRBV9,CASSGGPVGLYEQYF
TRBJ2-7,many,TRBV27,CASFGMGEQYF
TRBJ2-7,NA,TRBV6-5,CASSYGPSFVYEQYF
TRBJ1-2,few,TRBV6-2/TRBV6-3,CASSPYGQLNYGYTF
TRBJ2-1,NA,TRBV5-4,CASSLDRGRAIYDEQFF
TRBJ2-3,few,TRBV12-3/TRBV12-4,CASSLHEVTAADTQYF
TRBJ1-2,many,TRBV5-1,CASSGGPRSYTF
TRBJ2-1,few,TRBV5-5,CASSFNGLNNEQFF
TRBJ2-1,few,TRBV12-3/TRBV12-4,CASTFSGASGFNEQFF
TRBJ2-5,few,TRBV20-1,CSARGSWGQETQYF
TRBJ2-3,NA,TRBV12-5,CASGLPRQGADTQYF
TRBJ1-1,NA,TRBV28,CASSFLGRTMNTEAFF
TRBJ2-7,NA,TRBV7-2,CASSLTNPGPGYEQYF
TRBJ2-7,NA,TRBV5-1,CASSDLRQASYEQYF
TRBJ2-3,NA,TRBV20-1,CSAIGGSTDTQYF
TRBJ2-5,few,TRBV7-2,CASSPPTEETQYF
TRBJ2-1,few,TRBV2,CASSEGPPLLNNEQFF
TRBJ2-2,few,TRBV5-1,CASSSSQLAGVTGELFF
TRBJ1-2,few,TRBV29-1,CSVDGTNYGYTF
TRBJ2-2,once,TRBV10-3,CAITPWDRPGELFF